This entry is about one T cell receptor beta chain. With sequencing, the targeted depth ranged from 1 in 200,000 to 1 in 1 million T cells. TCRdb's copy holds only in-frame clones and misses some; the assay was immunoSEQ multiplex PCR. Among 20,000 to 30,000 clones listed, roughly 71% were seen once. These data come from a study of cytotoxic CD8 clonotypes in ibrutinib-treated CLL. Study overall: Response specimens were obtained following a median treatment duration of about twelve months, with a range of 6 to 36.

Trimming cost V 4 bases and J 8 bases, with 12 bases left between them. The CDR3 loop spans 13 amino acids. Germline CDR1 is MGHRA and CDR2 is YSYEKL. The chain recombines TRBV4-1 with TRBJ2-1; D remains ambiguous. This clonotype was obtained from a human donor with chronic lymphocytic leukemia. This sample comprised PBMCs, obtained after 12 months of ibrutinib treatment. CDR3 DNA: TGCGCCAGCAGCCCACTTCCCGGAGATGAGCAGTTCTTC. It codes for CASSPLPGDEQFF.